This T cell receptor (beta chain) was obtained from a study of blood T cell repertoires in COVID-19 (dated by TCRdb to the early 2020s). About the study as a whole: Samples from collaborators originated in the United States, Italy and Spain and spanned both the acute and convalescent phases of COVID-19. The sample metadata nearly always contained a de-identified subject ID, COVID-19 status, age in years and sex. Subjects who had been exposed to COVID-19, were actively infected with it, or had recovered from it provided the deeply sampled blood TCRbeta repertoires that made up the dataset. The repertoires were released in a freely available public database meant as a resource for research on the immune response to SARS-CoV-2. Where HLA class I and class II types were available, the types were taken from metadata supplied by the sample provider, not from assay-based typing. The samples were drawn from two sources: the first 160 participants of the ongoing ImmuneRACE study, and 1,000 to 1,500 subjects contributed by 6 global collaborators. The prospective study material was composed of cDNA or gDNA derived from T cells, B-cell-depleted T cells, or PBMCs. The full study reports these points: Clinical and demographic metadata were provided uncurated, with the amount varying by source and participant.

From a lookup of the germline V gene, CDR1 and CDR2 are SGHDN and FVKESK. V is reduced by 3 bases and J by 10 bases, leaving a spacing of 12 bases between them. Its CDR3 holds 13 amino acids, cysteine through phenylalanine. Only the CDR3 portion is preserved as DNA: 39 bases, with reading frame beginning at the first base. Collaborating institutions collected whole blood in K2EDTA tubes following their own protocols. For TCRbeta analysis, collaborators shipped samples as frozen whole blood, isolated PBMCs, or DNA extracted from either of those sample types. Concerning this clone itself: The antigen it recognizes is unknown. One base away there is no much larger clone; base qualities are not given.

TCRbeta CDR3 regions were amplified from genomic DNA by means of the immunoSEQ Assay, a bias-controlled multiplex PCR. On the study's bioinformatics: Nucleated cell counts per sample were estimated from amplification of reference gene primers within the assay. Sequence reads were collapsed and filtered to measure the absolute abundance of every unique TCRbeta CDR3 rearrangement. For each sample, productive Simpson clonality was calculated as the square root of Simpson's diversity index over productive rearrangements. TCRdb mirrors the immuneACCESS table, restricted to in-frame sequences. Some clones are absent from its copies; in checked studies, under half trace to an unresolved V gene, and the reason for the others is unknown. The V and J calls and clone size come from that table; D and trimming were worked out from the DNA. This sample comprises roughly 70,000 clones, 75% to 95% of them detected only once. Of the sample, 4.8% falls within the top ten clones.

The clonotype was recovered from a woman aged 60 to 75 with active COVID-19. The specimen sequenced was peripheral blood. Recombination linked TRBV14 to TRBJ1-4; perhaps TRBD1 is the D gene, with 6 bases matching. This receptor has the CDR3 CASSHLQGGKLFF. The nucleotide sequence reads TGTGCCAGCAGCCATCTACAGGGCGGAAAACTGTTTTTT.